The sequence of this TCR beta chain was determined in a study of shared clonotypes between healthy human individuals. Broader study findings: It was the few donors that limited the genetic and exposure-history diversity represented.

This table comes from immunoSEQ multiplex PCR, and its TCRdb copy is limited to in-frame clones, with some not included. The data show 500,000 or so clones, about 96% seen once. In germline, CDR1 is LGHNT, CDR2 FRNRAP. The CDR3 totals 19 residues. With 2 bases removed from V and 3 bases from J, the gap between germline ends came to 23 bases. Comment on this clone: The antigen is unknown.

The sequence derives from a woman aged 25 to 39 in good health. The sequencing input was naive CD4+ T cells sorted from blood. The subset: CD45RA+ positively selected. The chain couples TRBV12-5 to TRBJ2-1; TRBD2 is a possible D gene (6 bases). The CDR3 nucleotides are TGTGCTAGTGGTTTGTCTACGGGGTCGACGGCGGGATACTACAATGAGCAGTTCTTC. Residues: CASGLSTGSTAGYYNEQFF.